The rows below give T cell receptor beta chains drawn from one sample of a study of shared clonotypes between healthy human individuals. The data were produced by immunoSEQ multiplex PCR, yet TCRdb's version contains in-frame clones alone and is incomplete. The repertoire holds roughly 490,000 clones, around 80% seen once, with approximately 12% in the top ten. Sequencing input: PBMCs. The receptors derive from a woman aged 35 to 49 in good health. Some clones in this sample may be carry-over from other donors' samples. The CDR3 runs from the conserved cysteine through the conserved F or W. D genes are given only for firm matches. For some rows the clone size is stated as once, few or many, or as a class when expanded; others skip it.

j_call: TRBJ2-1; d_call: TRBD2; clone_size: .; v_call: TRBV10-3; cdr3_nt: TGTGCCATCAGTGAGTCGAGGGAGGGTGAGCAGTTCTTC; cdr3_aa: CAISESREGEQFF
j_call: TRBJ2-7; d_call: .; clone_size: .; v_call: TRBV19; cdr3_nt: TGTGCCAGTAGCGCCGGGACCGACCAGCAGTACTTC; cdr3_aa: CASSAGTDQQYF
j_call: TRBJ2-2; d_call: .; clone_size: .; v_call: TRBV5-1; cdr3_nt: TGCGCCAGCAGCTTGGTTAGGGGCTATACGAACACCGGGGAGCTGTTTTTT; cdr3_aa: CASSLVRGYTNTGELFF
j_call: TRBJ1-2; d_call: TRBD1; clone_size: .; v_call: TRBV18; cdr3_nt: TGTGCCAGCTCAACAGAGACAGGGGACCCTGATGGCTACACCTTC; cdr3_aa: CASSTETGDPDGYTF
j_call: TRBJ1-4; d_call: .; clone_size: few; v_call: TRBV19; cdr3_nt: TGTGCCAGTAGTAACCCGGGAATAAATGAAAAACTGTTTTTT; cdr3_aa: CASSNPGINEKLFF
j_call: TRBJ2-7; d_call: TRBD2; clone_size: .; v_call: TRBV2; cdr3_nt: TGTGCCAGCAGTGAGGGACTAGCGGACTACGAGCAGTACTTC; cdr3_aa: CASSEGLADYEQYF
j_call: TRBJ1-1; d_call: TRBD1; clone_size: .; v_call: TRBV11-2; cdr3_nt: TGTGCCAGCAGCTTAGGACAGGGGACTGAAGCTTTCTTT; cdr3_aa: CASSLGQGTEAFF
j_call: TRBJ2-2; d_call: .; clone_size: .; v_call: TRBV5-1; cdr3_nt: TGCGCCAGCAGCCTCCAAGGAGCCGGGGAGCTGTTTTTT; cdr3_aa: CASSLQGAGELFF
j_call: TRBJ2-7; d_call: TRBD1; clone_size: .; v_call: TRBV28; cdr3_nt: TGTGCCAGCAGTTCGCCAGCCGGGACAGGGGGGGGCGAGCAGTACTTC; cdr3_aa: CASSSPAGTGGGEQYF
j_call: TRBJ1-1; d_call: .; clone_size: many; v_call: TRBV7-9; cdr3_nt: TGTGCCAGCAGCCCGAGGGGACCCACTGAAGCTTTCTTT; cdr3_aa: CASSPRGPTEAFF
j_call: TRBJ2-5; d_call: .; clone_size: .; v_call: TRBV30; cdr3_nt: TGTGCCTGGAGTCCCCAAGCAGGGTGGGAGCAGTACTTC; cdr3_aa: CAWSPQAGWEQYF
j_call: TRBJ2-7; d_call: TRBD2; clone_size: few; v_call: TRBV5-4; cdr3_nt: TGTGCCAGCAGTAGCGGGAGTGACTACGAGCAGTACTTC; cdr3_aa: CASSSGSDYEQYF
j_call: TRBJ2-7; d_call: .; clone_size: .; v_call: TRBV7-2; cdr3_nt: TGTGCCAGCAGCCCAAACCGGGAGTCCTACGAGCAGTACTTC; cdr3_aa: CASSPNRESYEQYF
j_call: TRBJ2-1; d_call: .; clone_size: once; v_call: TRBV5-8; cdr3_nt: TGTGCCAGCGAGACCGGGACCCAGCCTGAGCAGTTCTTC; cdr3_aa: CASETGTQPEQFF
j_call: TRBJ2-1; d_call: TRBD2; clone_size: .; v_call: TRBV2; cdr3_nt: TGTGCCAGCAGTGAACGTAGCGGGGCCTACAATGAGCAGTTCTTC; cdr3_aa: CASSERSGAYNEQFF
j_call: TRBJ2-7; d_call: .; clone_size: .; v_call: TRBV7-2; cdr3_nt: TGTGCCAGCAGCATACAGGGCTACGAGCAGTACTTC; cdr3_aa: CASSIQGYEQYF
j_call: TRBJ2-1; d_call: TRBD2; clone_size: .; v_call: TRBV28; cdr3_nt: TGTGCCAGCAGTTCCGGGACTAGCGGGAGCTACAATGAGCAGTTCTTC; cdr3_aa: CASSSGTSGSYNEQFF
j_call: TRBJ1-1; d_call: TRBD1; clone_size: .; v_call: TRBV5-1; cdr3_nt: TGCGCCAGCAGCGAGGACAGGGGAGGAACTGAAGCTTTCTTT; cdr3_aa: CASSEDRGGTEAFF
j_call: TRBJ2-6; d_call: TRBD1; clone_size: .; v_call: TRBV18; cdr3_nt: TGTGCCAGCTCACCACCCGACAGGGGGATATCTGGGGCCAACGTCCTGACTTTC; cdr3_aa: CASSPPDRGISGANVLTF
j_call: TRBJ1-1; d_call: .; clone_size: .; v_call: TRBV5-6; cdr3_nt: TGTGCCAGCACCCCCCTACAGGGTTCCCTGAACACTGAAGCTTTCTTT; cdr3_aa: CASTPLQGSLNTEAFF
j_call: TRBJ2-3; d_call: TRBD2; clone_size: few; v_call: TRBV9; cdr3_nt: TGTGCCAGCAGCGTCTCTAGCGGGAGGTTTTTCCAGGGCACAGATACGCAGTATTTT; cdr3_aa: CASSVSSGRFFQGTDTQYF
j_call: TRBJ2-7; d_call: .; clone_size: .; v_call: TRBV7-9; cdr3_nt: TGTGCCAGCAGCTCATATAGCGGGTTGGGGGCCGAGCAGTACTTC; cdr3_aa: CASSSYSGLGAEQYF
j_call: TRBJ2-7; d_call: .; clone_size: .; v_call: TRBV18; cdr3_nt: TGTGCCAGCTCACCATCGGGACGTTCCTACGAGCAGTACTTC; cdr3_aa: CASSPSGRSYEQYF
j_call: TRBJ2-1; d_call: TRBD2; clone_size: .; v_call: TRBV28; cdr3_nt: TGTGCCAGCAGTTTTACTAGCGGGAGGGCCCACAATGAGCAGTTCTTC; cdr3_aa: CASSFTSGRAHNEQFF
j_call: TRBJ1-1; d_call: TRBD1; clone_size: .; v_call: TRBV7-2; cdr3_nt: TGTGCCAGCAGCATCCGACAGGGTAGGACTGAAGCTTTCTTT; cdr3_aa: CASSIRQGRTEAFF
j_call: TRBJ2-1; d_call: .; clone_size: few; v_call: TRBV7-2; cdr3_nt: TGTGCCAGCAGCTTAAGGGACACTTACAATGAGCAGTTCTTC; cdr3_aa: CASSLRDTYNEQFF
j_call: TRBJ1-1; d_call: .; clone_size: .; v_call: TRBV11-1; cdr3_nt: TGTGCCAGCAGCCCCATTAGTGGCAGCTATATGAACACTGAAGCTTTCTTT; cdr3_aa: CASSPISGSYMNTEAFF
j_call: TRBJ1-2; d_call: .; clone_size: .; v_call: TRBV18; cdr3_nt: TGTGCCAGCTCACCTCCCCGGACAGCCAACTATGGCTACACCTTC; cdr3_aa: CASSPPRTANYGYTF
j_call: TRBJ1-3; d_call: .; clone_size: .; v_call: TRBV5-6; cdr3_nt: TGTGCCAGCAGCTTGGGAGGGACTGGCGGAAACACCATATATTTT; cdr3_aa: CASSLGGTGGNTIYF
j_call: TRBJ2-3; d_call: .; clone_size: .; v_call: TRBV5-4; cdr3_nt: TGTGCCAGCAGCGGAGGGCCTCGCGGCACAGATACGCAGTATTTT; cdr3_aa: CASSGGPRGTDTQYF
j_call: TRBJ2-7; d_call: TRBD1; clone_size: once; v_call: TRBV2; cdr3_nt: TGTGCCAGCAGGGCCGGGACAGGGGGCGAGCAGTACTTC; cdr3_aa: CASRAGTGGEQYF
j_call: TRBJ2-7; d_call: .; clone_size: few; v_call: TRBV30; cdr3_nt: TGTGCCTGGAGCAGAGGCGGGTACAGCTCCTACGAGCAGTACTTC; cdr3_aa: CAWSRGGYSSYEQYF
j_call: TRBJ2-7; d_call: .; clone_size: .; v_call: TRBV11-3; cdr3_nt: TGTGCCAGCAGCTTAGGGCAGCCGGGAGCCTACGAGCAGTACTTC; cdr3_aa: CASSLGQPGAYEQYF
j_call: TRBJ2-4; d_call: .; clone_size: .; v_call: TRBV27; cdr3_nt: TGTGCCAGCGCCCCCGGAGGTATCCTAGCCAAAAACATTCAGTACTTC; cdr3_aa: CASAPGGILAKNIQYF
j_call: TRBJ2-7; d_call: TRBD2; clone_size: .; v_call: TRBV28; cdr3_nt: TGTGCCAGCAGTTCCCGGACTAGCGGGGCCTACGAGCAGTACTTC; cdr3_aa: CASSSRTSGAYEQYF
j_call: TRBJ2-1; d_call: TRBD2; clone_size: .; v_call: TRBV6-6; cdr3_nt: TGTGCCAGCAGTTACTTGGCGGGGGTCAATGAGCAGTTCTTC; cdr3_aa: CASSYLAGVNEQFF
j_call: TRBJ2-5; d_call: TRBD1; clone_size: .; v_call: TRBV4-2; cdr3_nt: TGTGCCAGCAGCCGACAGGGGCCTGGGGAGACCCAGTACTTC; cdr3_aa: CASSRQGPGETQYF